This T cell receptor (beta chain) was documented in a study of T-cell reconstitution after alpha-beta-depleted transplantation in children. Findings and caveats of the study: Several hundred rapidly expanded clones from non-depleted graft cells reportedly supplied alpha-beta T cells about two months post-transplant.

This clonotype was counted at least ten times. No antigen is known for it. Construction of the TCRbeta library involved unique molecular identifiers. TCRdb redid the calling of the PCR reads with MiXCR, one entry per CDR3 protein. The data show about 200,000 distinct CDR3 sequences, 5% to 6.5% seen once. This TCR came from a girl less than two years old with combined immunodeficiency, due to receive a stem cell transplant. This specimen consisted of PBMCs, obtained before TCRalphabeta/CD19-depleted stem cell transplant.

In nucleotides, the CDR3 is TGTGCCAGCAGTTACTCTTTCGTGGCATCCAGGGCGAATGAGCAGTTCTTC. This encodes CASSYSFVASRANEQFF. V and J are TRBV6-2 or TRBV6-3 and TRBJ2-1, with a possible D match to TRBD1 (5 bases). Germline CDR1 is MNHEY and CDR2 is SVGEGT. CDR3 size: 17 residues. Trimming took off 0 bases at V and 7 bases at J, with 19 bases between the two ends.